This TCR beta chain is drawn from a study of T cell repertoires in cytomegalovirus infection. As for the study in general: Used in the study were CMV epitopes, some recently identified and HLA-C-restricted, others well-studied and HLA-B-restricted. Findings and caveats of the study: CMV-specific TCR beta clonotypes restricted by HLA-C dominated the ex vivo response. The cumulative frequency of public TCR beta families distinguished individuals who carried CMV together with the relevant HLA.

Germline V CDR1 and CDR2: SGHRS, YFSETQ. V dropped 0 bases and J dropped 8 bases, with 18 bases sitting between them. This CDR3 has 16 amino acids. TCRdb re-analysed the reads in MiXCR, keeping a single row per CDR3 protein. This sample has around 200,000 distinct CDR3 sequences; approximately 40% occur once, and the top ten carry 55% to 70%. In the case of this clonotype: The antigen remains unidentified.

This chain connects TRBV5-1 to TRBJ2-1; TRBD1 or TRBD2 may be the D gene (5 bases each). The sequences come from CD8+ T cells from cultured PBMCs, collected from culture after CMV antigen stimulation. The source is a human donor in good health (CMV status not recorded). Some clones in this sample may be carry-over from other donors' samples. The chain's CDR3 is CASSLEALPRGDEQFF. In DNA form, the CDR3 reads TGCGCCAGCAGCTTGGAGGCTCTCCCTCGGGGCGATGAGCAGTTCTTC.